These 23 T cell receptor beta chains were sequenced from one sample in a study of blood T cell repertoires in COVID-19. Libraries were prepared by immunoSEQ multiplex PCR; TCRdb keeps only in-frame clonotypes and omits some of them. Of more than 55,000 clones listed, about nine tenths are singletons. Material: peripheral blood. All receptors come from a man older than 75 with acute or convalescent COVID-19.

The rearrangement uses TRBV7-8 and TRBJ1-2; D possibly corresponds to TRBD1 (6 bases). From germline, CDR1 is SGHVS and CDR2 FQNEAQ. CDR3 length: 17 amino acids. V was pared by 5 bases and J by 0 bases, with 19 bases between. The CDR3 here is CASSPGQSPSPNYGYTF. CDR3 in DNA: TGTGCCAGCAGCCCCGGACAGTCCCCCAGCCCTAACTATGGCTACACCTTC.

J is TRBJ1-1 and V is TRBV15; 11 bases are a match to TRBD1. CDR1 and CDR2 from the germline V gene are LNHNV and YYDKDF (reference sequence). The ends lost 3 bases at V and 3 bases at J; junction bases unmatched: 3. The CDR3 extends over 15 amino acids. Here the CDR3 DNA reads TGTGCCACCAGCAGGAGGGACAGGGGGGACACTGAAGCTTTCTTT. Residues: CATSRRDRGDTEAFF.

The rearrangement uses TRBV3-1 (or the pseudogene TRBV3-2) and TRBJ2-7, with 7 bases that match TRBD1. Germline V lookup: CDR1 LGHDT, CDR2 YNNKEL (reference sequence). The trim removed 4 bases at V and 4 bases at J, leaving 10 bases unmatched. The CDR3 has 15 amino acids. CDR3 DNA: TGTGCCAGCAGCCCCAGGGGGAACGGCCGATACGAGCAGTACTTC. Translating it yields CASSPRGNGRYEQYF.

The J gene is TRBJ1-3, the V gene TRBV5-4; D remains unclear. The germline CDR1 and CDR2 sequences are SGHNT and YYREEE (reference sequence). The germline V and J ends were trimmed by 3 bases and 0 bases, with 16 bases remaining between them. This CDR3 has 17 residues. The DNA of the CDR3 is TGTGCCAGCAGCTCTAAACCGAGCCGGAGCTCTGGAAACACCATATATTTT. It encodes CASSSKPSRSSGNTIYF.

The V call is TRBV7-2, the J call TRBJ2-5; TRBD2 might be the D (6 bases). CDR1 SGHTA and CDR2 FQGNSA come from the germline V gene. The CDR3 covers 16 residues. The V end lost 5 bases, the J end lost 5 bases, and 21 bases lay between the germline ends. In DNA form, the CDR3 reads TGTGCCAGCAGCCTGAGCGGGTCCTCAGGGTGGGAGACCCAGTACTTC. It specifies CASSLSGSSGWETQYF. The complete variable domain, with remaining parts taken from reference TRBV7-2 and TRBJ2-5, reads GAGVSQSPSNKVTEKGKDVELRCDPISGHTALYWYRQSLGQGLEFLIYFQGNSAPDKSGLPSDRFSAERTGGSVSTLTIQRTQQEDSAVYLCASSLSGSSGWETQYFGPGTRLLVL.

The chain combines TRBV24-1 with TRBJ1-1; 9 bases agree with TRBD1. The CDR3 loop spans 13 amino acids. Germline CDR1 reads KGHDR; CDR2 reads SFDVKD. V lost 4 bases to trimming and J lost 12 bases; unmatched junction nucleotides: 8. The CDR3 spells CATSDLDRGVSFF. The CDR3 coding sequence is TGTGCCACCAGTGACCTGGACAGGGGAGTATCTTTCTTT.

This rearrangement joins TRBV13 to TRBJ2-1; D is perhaps TRBD2 (5 bases). Germline-derived CDR1 and CDR2 are PRHDT and FYEKMQ (reference sequence). Trimming stripped 2 bases from V and 9 bases from J, with 5 bases between. CDR3 size: 11 residues. Here the CDR3 DNA reads TGTGCCAGCAGCTTACGGGGTGAGCAGTTCTTC. Translated, it gives CASSLRGEQFF.

This clone was observed a few times. The chain links TRBV5-4 to TRBJ1-4, with 7 bases aligning to TRBD1. The CDR3 totals 13 residues. Germline V gene data show CDR1 as SGHNT and CDR2 as YYREEE (reference sequence). The V segment lost 7 bases and the J segment 5 bases; nucleotides outside the gene matches: 5. The CDR3 loop reads CASGQGQNEKLFF. In nucleotides, the CDR3 is TGTGCCAGCGGCCAGGGACAGAATGAAAAACTGTTTTTT.

This chain links TRBV19 with TRBJ1-5; 7 positions agree with TRBD1. This CDR3 spans 15 amino acids. With V trimmed by 4 bases and J by 4 bases, 7 bases remained unmatched. Germline V gene data show CDR1 as LNHDA and CDR2 as SQIVND (reference sequence). The DNA of the CDR3 is TGTGCCAGTAGTAAGACAGGGAGTGAAAATCAGCCCCAGCATTTT. It specifies CASSKTGSENQPQHF.

The count of this clone is one. The rearrangement links TRBV10-1 to TRBJ1-5; weak D call: TRBD1 (5 bases). Germline V gene sequence: CDR1 WNHNN, CDR2 SYGVQD (reference sequence). The germline V and J ends were trimmed by 9 bases and 6 bases, with 15 bases remaining between them. This CDR3 has 13 amino acids. CDR3 loop: CASKEGRGQPQHF. The DNA of the CDR3 is TGCGCCAGTAAGGAGGGGCGAGGTCAGCCCCAGCATTTT.

The chain combines TRBV6-5 with TRBJ2-7, with D maybe TRBD1 (6 bases). V shed 2 bases and J shed 0 bases, with 11 bases lying between them. CDR1 and CDR2 from the germline V gene are MNHEY and SVGAGI. The CDR3 has 15 residues. Here the CDR3 DNA reads TGTGCCAGCAGTTACGGACGGGACACCTCCTACGAGCAGTACTTC. Its translation: CASSYGRDTSYEQYF.

V and J are TRBV11-2 and TRBJ2-7; the D is unclear. The V and J ends lost 1 base and 2 bases respectively, with 9 bases between them. The germline gives CDR1 SGHAT, CDR2 FQNNGV. There are 14 residues in the CDR3. CDR3 loop: CASSLALGTYEQYF. The CDR3 DNA reads TGTGCCAGCAGCTTAGCGCTAGGCACCTACGAGCAGTACTTC.

The chain has TRBV18 and TRBJ2-7; 9 bases match TRBD1. The V segment lost 4 bases and the J segment 6 bases; nucleotides outside the gene matches: 7. The germline gives CDR1 KGHSH, CDR2 LQKENI. The CDR3 extends over 14 amino acids. CDR3 residues: CASSLGTGISEQYF. The CDR3 DNA is TGTGCCAGCTCACTCGGGACAGGGATATCCGAGCAGTACTTC.

The genes are TRBV7-8 and TRBJ1-6, with 8 bases aligning to TRBD1. Germline-derived CDR1 and CDR2 are SGHVS and FQNEAQ. V lost 1 base, J lost 10 bases, and 6 bases stayed unmatched. This CDR3 has 15 amino acids. The CDR3 DNA reads as TGTGCCAGCAGCTTAGGGGCAGGGGGCGGGTCACCCCTCCACTTT. It codes for CASSLGAGGGSPLHF.

This clone was seen a single time. The chain has TRBV20-1 and TRBJ2-7; D not resolved. Germline V gene sequence: CDR1 DFQATT, CDR2 SNEGSKA (reference sequence). This CDR3 region has 11 residues. The V end was cut by 0 bases, the J end by 6 bases, with 6 bases between. The CDR3 protein is CSAREQPEQYF. DNA for the CDR3: TGCAGTGCTAGAGAACAGCCCGAGCAGTACTTC.

The V and J genes are TRBV5-1 and TRBJ2-5, with no clear D. Between the trimmed V and J ends, which lost 0 bases and 4 bases, there was a span of 10 bases. The CDR3 is 14 amino acids. From germline, CDR1 is SGHRS and CDR2 YFSETQ. CDR3 region: CASSLGQRGETQYF. DNA of the CDR3: TGCGCCAGCAGCTTGGGGCAGCGCGGAGAGACCCAGTACTTC.

The chain recombines TRBV9 with TRBJ1-2; D might be TRBD1 (6 bases). Germline CDR1 and CDR2: SGDLS and YYNGEE. The CDR3 spans 16 residues. Trimming stripped 0 bases from V and 4 bases from J, with 16 bases between. CDR3 sequence (DNA): TGTGCCAGCAGCGTAGCTTCACAGGGTTTTCCCTATGGCTACACCTTC. Its protein is CASSVASQGFPYGYTF.

This chain connects TRBV7-9 to TRBJ1-3; D unresolved. CDR3 length: 13 amino acids. The germline gives CDR1 SEHNR, CDR2 FQNEAQ (reference sequence). The CDR3 sequence: CATVGAAGNTIYF. For the CDR3, the DNA is TGTGCTACGGTAGGCGCGGCTGGAAACACCATATATTTT.

This clone was picked up a small number of times. The chain has TRBV4-2 and TRBJ1-4; TRBD1 matches 7 bases. Unmatched junction bases numbered 7, after V lost 3 bases and J lost 3 bases. Per germline, CDR1 LGHNA and CDR2 YNFKEQ. The length of the CDR3 is 16 residues. For the CDR3, the DNA is TGTGCCAGCAGCCAGGAACCGGGACAGTCTAATGAAAAACTGTTTTTT. Translating it yields CASSQEPGQSNEKLFF.

The V gene is TRBV18, the J gene TRBJ1-1; 7 nucleotides align to TRBD1. CDR3 length: 13 residues. In germline, CDR1 is KGHSH, CDR2 LQKENI. Trimming took 4 bases from V and 7 from J; bases not matched to a gene: 6. CDR3 sequence: CASSRKQGSEAFF. In DNA form, the CDR3 reads TGTGCCAGCTCACGCAAACAGGGGAGTGAAGCTTTCTTT.

The chain combines TRBV15 with TRBJ1-2; 8 bases are shared with TRBD1. The CDR3 has 12 residues. J was trimmed by 8 bases and V by 4 bases; bases with no gene match: 3. Germline CDR1 reads LNHNV; CDR2 reads YYDKDF (reference sequence). The CDR3 here is CATSTRDRGYTF. CDR3 in DNA: TGTGCCACCAGCACCAGGGACAGGGGCTACACCTTC. Full variable domain (rest looked up from reference TRBV15 and TRBJ1-2): DAMVIQNPRYQVTQFGKPVTLSCSQTLNHNVMYWYQQKSSQAPKLLFHYYDKDFNNEADTPDNFQSRRPNTSFCFLDIRSPGLGDTAMYLCATSTRDRGYTFGSGTRLTVV.

J is TRBJ2-3 and V is TRBV6-1; D unclear. The CDR3 is made up of 14 amino acids. Germline loops: CDR1 MNHNS, CDR2 SASEGT. V lost 2 bases, J lost 5 bases, and 11 bases lay in between. CDR3 DNA: TGTGCCAGCAGTGAAACCAGGATGCAAGATACGCAGTATTTT. Translated, it gives CASSETRMQDTQYF.

The chain uses TRBV7-9 and TRBJ1-3, with D possibly being TRBD1 (6 bases). The germline CDR1 and CDR2 sequences are SEHNR and FQNEAQ (reference sequence). V dropped 5 bases and J dropped 0 bases, with 14 bases sitting between them. The CDR3 contains 16 residues. CDR3 nucleotide sequence: TGTGCCAGCAGCGATGGGGACACTCTCTCTGGAAACACCATATATTTT. Protein sequence: CASSDGDTLSGNTIYF.